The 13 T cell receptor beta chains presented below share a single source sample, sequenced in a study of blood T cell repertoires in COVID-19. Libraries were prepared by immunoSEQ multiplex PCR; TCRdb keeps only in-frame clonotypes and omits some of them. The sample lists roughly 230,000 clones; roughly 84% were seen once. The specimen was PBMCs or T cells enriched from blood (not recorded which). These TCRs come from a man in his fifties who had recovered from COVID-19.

CDR3 amino acids: CASSLPYRGNRDRWGNQPQHF. DNA for the CDR3: TGTGCCAGCAGCCTACCGTACCGGGGGAACCGGGACAGGTGGGGCAATCAGCCCCAGCATTTT. V gene TRBV7-3 combines with J gene TRBJ1-5, with TRBD1 matching over 8 bases. After removal of 5 bases from V and 2 bases from J, the junction contained 23 bases not matched to a gene. The germline V gene has CDR1 SGHTA and CDR2 FQGTGA. The CDR3 consists of 21 residues.

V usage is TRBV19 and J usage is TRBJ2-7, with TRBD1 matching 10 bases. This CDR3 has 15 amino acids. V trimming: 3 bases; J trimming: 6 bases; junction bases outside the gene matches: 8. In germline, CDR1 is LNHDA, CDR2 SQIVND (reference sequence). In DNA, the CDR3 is TGTGCCAGTAGTATTGGGACAGGGGTCCTCCTCGAGCAGTACTTC. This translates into CASSIGTGVLLEQYF.

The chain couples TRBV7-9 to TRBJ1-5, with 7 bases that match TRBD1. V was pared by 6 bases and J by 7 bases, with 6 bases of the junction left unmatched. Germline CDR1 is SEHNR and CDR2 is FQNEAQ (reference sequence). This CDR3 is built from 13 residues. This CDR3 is CASRDRHEQPQHF. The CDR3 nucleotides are TGTGCCAGCAGGGACAGGCACGAGCAGCCCCAGCATTTT. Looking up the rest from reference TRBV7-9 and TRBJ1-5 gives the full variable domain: DTGVSQNPRHKITKRGQNVTFRCDPISEHNRLYWYRQTLGQGPEFLTYFQNEAQLEKSRLLSDRFSAERPKGSFSTLEIQRTEQGDSAMYLCASRDRHEQPQHFGDGTRLSIL.

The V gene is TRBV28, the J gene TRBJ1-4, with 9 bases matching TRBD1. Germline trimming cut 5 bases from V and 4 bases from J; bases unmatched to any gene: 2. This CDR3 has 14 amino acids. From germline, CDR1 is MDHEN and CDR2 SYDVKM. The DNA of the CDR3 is TGTGCCAGCAGTCGGACAGGGGATAATGAAAAACTGTTTTTT. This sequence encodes CASSRTGDNEKLFF.

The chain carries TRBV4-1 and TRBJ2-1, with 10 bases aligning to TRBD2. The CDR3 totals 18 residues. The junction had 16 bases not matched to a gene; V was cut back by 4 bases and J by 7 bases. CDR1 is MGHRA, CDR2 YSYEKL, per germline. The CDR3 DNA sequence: TGCGCCAGCAGCCTTCGAGGGGAGGTAGCGGGAGGATGGAATGAGCAGTTCTTC. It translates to CASSLRGEVAGGWNEQFF.

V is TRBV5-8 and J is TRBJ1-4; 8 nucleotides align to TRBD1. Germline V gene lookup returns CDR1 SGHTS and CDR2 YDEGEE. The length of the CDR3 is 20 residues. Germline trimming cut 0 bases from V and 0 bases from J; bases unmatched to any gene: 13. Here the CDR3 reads CASSLVAQDRAPATNEKLFF. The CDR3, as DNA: TGTGCCAGCAGCTTGGTCGCCCAGGACAGGGCACCCGCAACTAATGAAAAACTGTTTTTT.

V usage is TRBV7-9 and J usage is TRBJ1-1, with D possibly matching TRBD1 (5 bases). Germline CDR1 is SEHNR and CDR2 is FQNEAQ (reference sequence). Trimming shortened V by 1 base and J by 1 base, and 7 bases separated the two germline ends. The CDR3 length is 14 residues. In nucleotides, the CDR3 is TGTGCCAGCAGCTTAGAGGGGCCGAACACTGAAGCTTTCTTT. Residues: CASSLEGPNTEAFF.

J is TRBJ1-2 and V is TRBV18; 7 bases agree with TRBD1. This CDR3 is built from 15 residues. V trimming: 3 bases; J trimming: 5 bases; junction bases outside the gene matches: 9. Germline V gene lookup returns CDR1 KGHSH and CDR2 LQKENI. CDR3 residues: CASSPNPGGSYGYTF. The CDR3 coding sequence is TGTGCCAGCTCACCTAATCCAGGGGGGAGTTATGGCTACACCTTC.

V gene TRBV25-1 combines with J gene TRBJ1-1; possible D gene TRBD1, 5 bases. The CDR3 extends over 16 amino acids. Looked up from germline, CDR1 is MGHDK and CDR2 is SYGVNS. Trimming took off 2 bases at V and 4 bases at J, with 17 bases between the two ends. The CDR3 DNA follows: TGTGCCAGCAGTGAAAAAATAGTGCCGGGGGGCACTGAAGCTTTCTTT. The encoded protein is CASSEKIVPGGTEAFF. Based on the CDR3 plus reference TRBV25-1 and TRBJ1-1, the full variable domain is EADIYQTPRYLVIGTGKKITLECSQTMGHDKMYWYQQDPGMELHLIHYSYGVNSTEKGDLSSESTVSRIRTEHFPLTLESARPSHTSQYLCASSEKIVPGGTEAFFGQGTRLTVV.

The CDR3 is CASSLDPGSNSPLHF. The CDR3 DNA reads as TGTGCCAGCAGCTTAGATCCGGGTTCGAATTCACCCCTCCACTTT. The chain joins TRBV11-2 to TRBJ1-6; D remains ambiguous. CDR3 size: 15 residues. Per germline, CDR1 SGHAT and CDR2 FQNNGV. Trimming left V 0 bases short and J 7 bases short, with 10 bases between.

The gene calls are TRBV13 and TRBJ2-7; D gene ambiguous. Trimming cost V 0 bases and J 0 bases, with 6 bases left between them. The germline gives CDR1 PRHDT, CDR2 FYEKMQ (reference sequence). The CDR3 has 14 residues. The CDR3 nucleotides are TGTGCCAGCAGCTTAGGCCCTAGCTCCTACGAGCAGTACTTC. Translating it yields CASSLGPSSYEQYF.

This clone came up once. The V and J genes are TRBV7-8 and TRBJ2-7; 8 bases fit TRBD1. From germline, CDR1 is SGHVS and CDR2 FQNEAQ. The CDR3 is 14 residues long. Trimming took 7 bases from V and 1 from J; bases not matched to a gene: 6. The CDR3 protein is CASIEGTGSYEQYF. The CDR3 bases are TGTGCCAGCATCGAAGGGACAGGATCCTACGAGCAGTACTTC.

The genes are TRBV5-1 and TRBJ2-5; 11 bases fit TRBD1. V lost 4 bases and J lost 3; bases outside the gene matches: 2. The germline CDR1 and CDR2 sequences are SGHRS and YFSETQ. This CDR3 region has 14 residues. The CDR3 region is CASSMGQGEETQYF. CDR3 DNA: TGCGCCAGCAGCATGGGACAGGGGGAAGAGACCCAGTACTTC.